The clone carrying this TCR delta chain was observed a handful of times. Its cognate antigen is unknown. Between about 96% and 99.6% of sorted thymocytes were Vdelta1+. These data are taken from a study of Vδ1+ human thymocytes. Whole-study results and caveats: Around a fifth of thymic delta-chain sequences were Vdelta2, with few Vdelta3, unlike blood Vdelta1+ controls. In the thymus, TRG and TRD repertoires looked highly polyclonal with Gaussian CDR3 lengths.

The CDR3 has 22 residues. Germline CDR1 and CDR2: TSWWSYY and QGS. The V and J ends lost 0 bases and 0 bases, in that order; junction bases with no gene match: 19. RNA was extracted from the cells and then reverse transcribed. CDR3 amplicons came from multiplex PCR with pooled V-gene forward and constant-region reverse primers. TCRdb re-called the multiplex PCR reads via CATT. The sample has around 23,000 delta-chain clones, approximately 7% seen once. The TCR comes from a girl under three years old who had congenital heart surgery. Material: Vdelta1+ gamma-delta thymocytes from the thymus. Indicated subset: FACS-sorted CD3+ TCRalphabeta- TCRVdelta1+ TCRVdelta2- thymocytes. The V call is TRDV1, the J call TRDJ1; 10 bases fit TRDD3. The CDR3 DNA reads TGTGCTCTTGGGGAACTTGTTCTGGGGGATAGGGTCGAACGCGAAAACACCGATAAACTCATCTTT. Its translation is CALGELVLGDRVERENTDKLIF.